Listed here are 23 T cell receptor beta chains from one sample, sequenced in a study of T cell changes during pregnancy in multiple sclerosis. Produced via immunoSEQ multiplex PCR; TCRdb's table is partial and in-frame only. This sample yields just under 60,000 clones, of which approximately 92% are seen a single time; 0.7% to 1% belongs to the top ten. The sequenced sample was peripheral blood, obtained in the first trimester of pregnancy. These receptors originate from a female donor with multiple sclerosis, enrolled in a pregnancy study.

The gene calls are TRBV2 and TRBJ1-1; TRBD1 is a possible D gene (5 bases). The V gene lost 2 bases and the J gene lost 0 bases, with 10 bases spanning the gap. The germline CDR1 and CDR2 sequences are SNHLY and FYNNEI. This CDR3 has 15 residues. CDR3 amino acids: CASSELGGMNTEAFF. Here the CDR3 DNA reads TGTGCCAGCAGTGAATTGGGGGGGATGAACACTGAAGCTTTCTTT.

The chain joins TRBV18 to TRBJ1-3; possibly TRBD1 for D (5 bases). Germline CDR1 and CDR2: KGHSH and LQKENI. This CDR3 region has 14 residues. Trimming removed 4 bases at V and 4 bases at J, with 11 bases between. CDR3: CASSHTDMGNTIYF. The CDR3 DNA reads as TGTGCCAGCTCACATACGGACATGGGAAACACCATATATTTT.

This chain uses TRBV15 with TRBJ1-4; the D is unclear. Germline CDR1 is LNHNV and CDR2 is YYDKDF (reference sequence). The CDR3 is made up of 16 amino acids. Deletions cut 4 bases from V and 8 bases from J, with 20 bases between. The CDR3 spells CATSTGPQFYKEKLFF. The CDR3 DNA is TGTGCCACCAGCACAGGTCCACAGTTTTATAAAGAAAAACTGTTTTTT.

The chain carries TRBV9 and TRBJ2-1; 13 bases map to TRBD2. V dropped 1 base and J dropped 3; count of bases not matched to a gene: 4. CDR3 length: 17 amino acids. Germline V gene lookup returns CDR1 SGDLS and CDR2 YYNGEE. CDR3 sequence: CASSVFRTSGGYNEQFF. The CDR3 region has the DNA TGTGCCAGCAGCGTATTCAGGACTAGCGGGGGCTACAATGAGCAGTTCTTC.

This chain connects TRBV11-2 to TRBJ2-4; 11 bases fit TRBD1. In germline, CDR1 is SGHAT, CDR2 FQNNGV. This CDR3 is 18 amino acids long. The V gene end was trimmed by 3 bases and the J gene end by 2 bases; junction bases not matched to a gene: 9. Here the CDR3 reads CASSLGTGGLSPKNIQYF. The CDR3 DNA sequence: TGTGCCAGCAGCTTGGGGACAGGGGGATTGTCCCCCAAAAACATTCAGTACTTC.

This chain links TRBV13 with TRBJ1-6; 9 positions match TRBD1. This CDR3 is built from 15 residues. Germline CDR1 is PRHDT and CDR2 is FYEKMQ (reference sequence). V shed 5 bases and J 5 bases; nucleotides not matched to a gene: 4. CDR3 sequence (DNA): TGTGCCAGCAGCCAGAGGGACAGGGATAATTCACCCCTCCACTTT. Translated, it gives CASSQRDRDNSPLHF.

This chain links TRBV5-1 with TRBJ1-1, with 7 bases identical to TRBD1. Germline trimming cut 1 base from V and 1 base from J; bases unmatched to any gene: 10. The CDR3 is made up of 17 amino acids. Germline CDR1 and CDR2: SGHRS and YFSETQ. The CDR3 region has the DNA TGCGCCAGCAGCTTGTTCGGGGACAGTGGGCGGAACACTGAAGCTTTCTTT. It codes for CASSLFGDSGRNTEAFF. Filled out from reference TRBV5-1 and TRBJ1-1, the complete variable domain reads KAGVTQTPRYLIKTRGQQVTLSCSPISGHRSVSWYQQTPGQGLQFLFEYFSETQRNKGNFPGRFSGRQFSNSRSEMNVSTLELGDSALYLCASSLFGDSGRNTEAFFGQGTRLTVV.

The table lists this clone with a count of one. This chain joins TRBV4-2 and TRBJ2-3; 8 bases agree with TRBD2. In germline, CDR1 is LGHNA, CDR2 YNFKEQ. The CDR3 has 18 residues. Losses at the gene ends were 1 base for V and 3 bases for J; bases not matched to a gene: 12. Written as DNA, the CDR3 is TGTGCCAGCAGCCAAGGGGGGCCGGGGGGGGGCCCGACAGATACGCAGTATTTT. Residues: CASSQGGPGGGPTDTQYF.

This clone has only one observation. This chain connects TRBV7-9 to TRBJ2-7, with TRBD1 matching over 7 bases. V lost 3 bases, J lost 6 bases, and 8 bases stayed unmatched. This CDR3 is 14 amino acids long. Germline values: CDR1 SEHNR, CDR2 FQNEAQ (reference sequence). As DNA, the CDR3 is TGTGCCAGCAGCTTCCTAGGGGGCGGTGGCGAGCAGTACTTC. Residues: CASSFLGGGGEQYF.

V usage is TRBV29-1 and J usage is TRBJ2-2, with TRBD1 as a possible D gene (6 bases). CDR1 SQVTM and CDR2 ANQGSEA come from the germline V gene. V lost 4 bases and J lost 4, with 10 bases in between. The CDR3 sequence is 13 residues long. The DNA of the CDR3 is TGCAGCGTTGGGGGGCGCTCCACCGGGGAGCTGTTTTTT. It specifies CSVGGRSTGELFF.

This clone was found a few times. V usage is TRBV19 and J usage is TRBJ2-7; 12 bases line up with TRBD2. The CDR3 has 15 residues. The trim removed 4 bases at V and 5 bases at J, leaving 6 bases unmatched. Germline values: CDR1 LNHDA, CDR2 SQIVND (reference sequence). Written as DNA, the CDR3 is TGTGCCAGTAGTAACGTGCGGACTAGCGGGAACGAGCAGTACTTC. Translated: CASSNVRTSGNEQYF.

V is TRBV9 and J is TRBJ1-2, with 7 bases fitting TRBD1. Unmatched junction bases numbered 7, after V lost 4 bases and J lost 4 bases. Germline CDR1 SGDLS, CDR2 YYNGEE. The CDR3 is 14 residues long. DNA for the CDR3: TGTGCCAGCAGCCCCCCTAACAGGGGCTATGGCTACACCTTC. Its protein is CASSPPNRGYGYTF.

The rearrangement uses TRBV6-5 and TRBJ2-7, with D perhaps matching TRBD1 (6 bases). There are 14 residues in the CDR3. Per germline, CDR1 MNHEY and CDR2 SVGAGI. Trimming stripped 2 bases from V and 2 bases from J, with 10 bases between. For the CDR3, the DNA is TGTGCCAGCAGTTACGACAGGTACCCCTACGAGCAGTACTTC. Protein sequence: CASSYDRYPYEQYF.

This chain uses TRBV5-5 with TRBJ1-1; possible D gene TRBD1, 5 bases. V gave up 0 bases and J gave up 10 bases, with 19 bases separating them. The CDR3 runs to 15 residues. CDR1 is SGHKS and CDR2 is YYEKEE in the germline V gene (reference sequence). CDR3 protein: CASSLVEGRWVRAFF. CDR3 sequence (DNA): TGTGCCAGCAGCTTGGTGGAGGGGAGGTGGGTAAGAGCTTTCTTT.

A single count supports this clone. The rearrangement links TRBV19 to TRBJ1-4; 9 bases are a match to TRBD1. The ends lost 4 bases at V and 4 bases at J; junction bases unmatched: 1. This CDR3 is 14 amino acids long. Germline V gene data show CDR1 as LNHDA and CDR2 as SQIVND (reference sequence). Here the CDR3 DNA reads TGTGCCAGTAGTACGGGACAGGGTAATGAAAAACTGTTTTTT. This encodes CASSTGQGNEKLFF. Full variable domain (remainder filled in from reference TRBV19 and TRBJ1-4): DGGITQSPKYLFRKEGQNVTLSCEQNLNHDAMYWYRQDPGQGLRLIYYSQIVNDFQKGDIAEGYSVSREKKESFPLTVTSAQKNPTAFYLCASSTGQGNEKLFFGSGTQLSVL.

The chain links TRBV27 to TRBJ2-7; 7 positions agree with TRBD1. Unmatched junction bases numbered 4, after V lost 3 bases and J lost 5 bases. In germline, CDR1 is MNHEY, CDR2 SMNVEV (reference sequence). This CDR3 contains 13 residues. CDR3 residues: CASSLGQWDEQYF. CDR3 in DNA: TGTGCCAGCAGTTTGGGACAGTGGGACGAGCAGTACTTC.

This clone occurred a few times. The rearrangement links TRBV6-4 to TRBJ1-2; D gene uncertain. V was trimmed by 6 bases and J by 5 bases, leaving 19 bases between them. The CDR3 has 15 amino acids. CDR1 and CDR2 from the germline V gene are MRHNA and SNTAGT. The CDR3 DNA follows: TGTGCCAGCAGCCCCCGAGGCGGGCTAGGGTATGGCTACACCTTC. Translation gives CASSPRGGLGYGYTF.

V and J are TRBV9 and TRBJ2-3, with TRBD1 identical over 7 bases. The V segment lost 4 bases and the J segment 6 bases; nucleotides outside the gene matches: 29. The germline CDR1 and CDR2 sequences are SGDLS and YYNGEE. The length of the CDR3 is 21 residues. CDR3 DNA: TGTGCCAGCAGCTTTCACCCTCACCGAAGGACAGGAATTCTTTCTATGGATACGCAGTATTTT. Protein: CASSFHPHRRTGILSMDTQYF.

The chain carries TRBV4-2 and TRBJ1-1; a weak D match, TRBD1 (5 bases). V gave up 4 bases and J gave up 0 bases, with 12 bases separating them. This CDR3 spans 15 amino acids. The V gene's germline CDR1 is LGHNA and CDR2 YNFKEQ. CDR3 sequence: CASSPPGGMNTEAFF. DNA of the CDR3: TGTGCCAGCAGCCCCCCCGGGGGAATGAACACTGAAGCTTTCTTT.

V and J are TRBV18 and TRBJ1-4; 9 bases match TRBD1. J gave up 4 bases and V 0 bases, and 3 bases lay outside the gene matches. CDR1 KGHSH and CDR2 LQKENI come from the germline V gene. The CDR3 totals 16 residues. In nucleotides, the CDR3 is TGTGCCAGCTCACCACCGGGACAGGGTTATAATGAAAAACTGTTTTTT. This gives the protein CASSPPGQGYNEKLFF.

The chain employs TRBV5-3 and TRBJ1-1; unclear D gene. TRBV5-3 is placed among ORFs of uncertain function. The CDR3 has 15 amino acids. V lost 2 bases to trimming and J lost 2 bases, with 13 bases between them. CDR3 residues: CARSFVLEVNTEAFF. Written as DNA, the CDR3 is TGTGCCAGAAGCTTCGTTTTGGAGGTAAACACTGAAGCTTTCTTT.

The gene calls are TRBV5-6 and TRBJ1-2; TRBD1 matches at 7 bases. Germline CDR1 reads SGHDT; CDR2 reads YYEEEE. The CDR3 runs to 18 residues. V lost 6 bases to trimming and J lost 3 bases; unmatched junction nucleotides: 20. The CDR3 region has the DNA TGTGCCAGCAACGTCGGTGGGACAGCTCCTACCTCCGACTATGGCTACACCTTC. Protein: CASNVGGTAPTSDYGYTF.

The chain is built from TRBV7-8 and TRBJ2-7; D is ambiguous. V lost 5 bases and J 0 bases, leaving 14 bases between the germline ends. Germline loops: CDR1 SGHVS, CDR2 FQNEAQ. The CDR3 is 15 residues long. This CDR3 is CASSRHGFTSYEQYF. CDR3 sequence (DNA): TGTGCCAGCAGCCGCCACGGTTTTACCTCCTACGAGCAGTACTTC.